This paragraph reports one T cell receptor beta chain. This clonotype was detected a few times. No antigen is known for it. The record has no base qualities; no much larger clone is one base away. The germline V gene (reference sequence) supplies CDR1 MNHNY and CDR2 SVGAGI. Its CDR3 holds 14 amino acids, cysteine through phenylalanine. Only the CDR3 region is kept as DNA, spanning 42 bases read in frame from base 1. V drops 0 bases and J drops 2 bases, leaving 7 bases in between. Unsorted PBMC libraries were generated from 2 million PBMCs stored in RNAlater at -80 °C until RNA extraction. Multiple sclerosis patients were enrolled in a US clinical protocol evaluating disease progression by magnetic resonance imaging. Peripheral blood was subjected to Ficoll-Hypaque density gradient centrifugation to isolate PBMCs, which were then cryopreserved in liquid nitrogen. These data are taken from a study of neurological immune-mediated disorders (dated by TCRdb to about 2019). Describing the broader study: Among the roughly 34 multiple sclerosis patients, relapsing-remitting MS was present in about 31 and secondary progressive MS was present in 3. Using UMI-based sequencing, the study compared peripheral blood TCR-beta repertoires from patients with HTLV-I-associated myelopathy (HAM/TSP), patients with multiple sclerosis, and healthy controls. The cohort was made up of about 65 subjects, consisting of 15 or so HAM/TSP patients, around 35 multiple sclerosis patients and 20 or so healthy controls. Longitudinal samples, technical triplicates and paired sorted CD4+ and CD8+ T-cell subsets, alongside PBMC samples, were included among the approximately 98 TCR-beta libraries.

To synthesize cDNA, template-switch 5'RACE was performed with a primer carrying a 10-nucleotide random unique molecular identifier so that each TCR transcript was tagged. Every sequencing run yielded over 200 million TCR-beta sequences covering 15-18 subjects. Total RNA was extracted with the RNeasy kit. The KAPA Real-time Library Amplification kit was used to amplify TCR-beta VDJ regions with primers for the TCR constant region and the 5'RACE anchor. Sample indexes and Illumina adaptors were added in a first PCR, and a second PCR then increased library yield. The roughly 650 bp TCR product was size-selected on a 2% E-gel SizeSelection system after Ampure bead purification. Before pooling, library quality was checked on a Bioanalyzer, concentration was measured with Qubit, and libraries were quantified with the Kapa Library Quantification kit. An Illumina HiSeq 2500 was used to sequence the libraries paired-end at 2 x 150 bp. To increase sequence diversity, 25-30% phiX was spiked into each library pool. On the study's bioinformatics: The quality-filtered reads were processed with the UMI-based MiGEC pipeline, whose error correction step removed more than 85% of the raw TCR sequences. IMGT germline references were used for alignment of VDJ genes, and clonotypes were defined by a unique CDR3 amino acid sequence together with V-J genes. Clonal expansion, Shannon diversity and CDR3 relatedness were evaluated with VDJtools (CalcPairwiseDistances, ClusterSamples), while phylogenetic trees were built in CLCbio workbench. Using coefficient-of-variation modelling across technical triplicates, the study counted a clone as expanded if it had at least 8 unique UMIs. TCRdb redid the processing of the public reads, applying fastp at Q25 and MiXCR, and retained in-frame beta chains. Each CDR3 protein gets just one entry, which takes the most common genes and DNA from the rows behind it. The V and J calls follow TCRdb's processing rather than the paper's. The sample has over 65,000 distinct CDR3 sequences on record, approximately 2.4% of them singletons. The top ten clonotypes cover 0.9% to 1.4% of the sample.

The research as a whole found: The highest TCR clonal expansion was observed in HAM/TSP patients, whereas the lowest was observed in MS patients, even when compared with healthy controls. The MS cluster was not associated with any clinical or MRI features, and the authors stated that larger cohorts are needed. No identical CDR3 amino acid sequences were found to be shared among expanded clones across subjects, suggesting that TCR-beta repertoires were private in all groups. In a phylogenetic analysis, the repertoires of 18 out of 34 MS patients fell into a single cluster of related CDR3 sequences, pointing to a possible signature at the repertoire level.

The TCR originated in a woman in her twenties or thirties with multiple sclerosis. Recombination joined TRBV6-6 with TRBJ2-5; the D gene remains uncertain. The sequencing input was PBMCs. The CDR3 reads as follows: CASSYSLNQETQYF. The bases are TGTGCCAGCAGTTACTCTCTGAATCAAGAGACCCAGTACTTC.